Below are 2 T cell receptor beta chains sequenced from a single sample in a study of control samples from healthy donors and cancer patients. Using immunoSEQ multiplex PCR, the repertoire was profiled, and TCRdb retains in-frame clones only, with some absent. This sample has under 100,000 clones, with 85% to 95% found just once. Sequenced sample: blood. The receptors here all came from a woman aged 25 to 39 in good health.

V gene TRBV7-3 combines with J gene TRBJ1-3; D remains ambiguous. The germline V and J ends were trimmed by 2 bases and 2 bases, with 4 bases remaining between them. Germline V lookup: CDR1 SGHTA, CDR2 FQGTGA. The CDR3 runs 13 residues. CDR3 in amino acids: CASSLVPGNTIYF. The CDR3 region has the DNA TGTGCCAGCAGCTTAGTCCCTGGAAACACCATATATTTT. The variable domain in full, completed from reference TRBV7-3 and TRBJ1-3, reads GAGVSQTPSNKVTEKGKYVELRCDPISGHTALYWYRQSLGQGPEFLIYFQGTGAADDSGLPNDRFFAVRPEGSVSTLKIQRTERGDSAVYLCASSLVPGNTIYFGEGSWLTVV.

J is TRBJ2-6 and V is TRBV24-1; D uncertain. The CDR3 has 16 residues. Germline V CDR1 and CDR2: KGHDR, SFDVKD. Deletions cut 5 bases from V and 0 bases from J, with 10 bases between. The CDR3: CATSGREDSGANVLTF. The DNA for the CDR3 is TGTGCCACCAGTGGAAGGGAAGACTCTGGGGCCAACGTCCTGACTTTC.